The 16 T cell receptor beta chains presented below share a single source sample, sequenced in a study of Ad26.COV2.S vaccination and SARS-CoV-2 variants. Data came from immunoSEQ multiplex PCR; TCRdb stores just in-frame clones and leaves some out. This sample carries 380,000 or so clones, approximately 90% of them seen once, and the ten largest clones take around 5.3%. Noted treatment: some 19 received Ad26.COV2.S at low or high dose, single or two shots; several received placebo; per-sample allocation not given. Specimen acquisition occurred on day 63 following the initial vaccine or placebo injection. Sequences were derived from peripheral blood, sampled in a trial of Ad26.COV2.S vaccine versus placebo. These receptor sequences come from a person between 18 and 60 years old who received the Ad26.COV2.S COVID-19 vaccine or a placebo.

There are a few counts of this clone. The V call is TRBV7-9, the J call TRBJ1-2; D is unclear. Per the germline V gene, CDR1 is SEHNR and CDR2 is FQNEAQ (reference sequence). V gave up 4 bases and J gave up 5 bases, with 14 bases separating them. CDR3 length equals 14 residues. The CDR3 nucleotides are TGTGCCAGCAGCTCGGAAGACGGAAGATATGGCTACACCTTC. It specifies CASSSEDGRYGYTF.

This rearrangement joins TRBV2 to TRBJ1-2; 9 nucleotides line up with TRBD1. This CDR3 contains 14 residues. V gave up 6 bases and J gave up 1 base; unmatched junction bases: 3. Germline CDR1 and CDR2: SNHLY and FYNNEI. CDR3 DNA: TGTGCCAGCAGAGGGGACAGGGTTAACTATGGCTACACCTTC. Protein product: CASRGDRVNYGYTF.

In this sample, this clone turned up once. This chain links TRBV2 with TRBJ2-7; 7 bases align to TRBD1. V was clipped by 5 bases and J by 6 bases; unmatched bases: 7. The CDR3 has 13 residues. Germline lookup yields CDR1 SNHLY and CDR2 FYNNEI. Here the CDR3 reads CASSRQGSGEQYF. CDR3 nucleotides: TGTGCCAGCAGTCGACAGGGCTCGGGCGAGCAGTACTTC.

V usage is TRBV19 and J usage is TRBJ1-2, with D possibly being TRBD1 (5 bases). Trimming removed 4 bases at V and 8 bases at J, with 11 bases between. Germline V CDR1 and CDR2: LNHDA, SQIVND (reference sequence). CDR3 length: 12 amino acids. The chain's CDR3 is CASSTGNFGYTF. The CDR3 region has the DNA TGTGCCAGTAGTACAGGGAACTTCGGCTACACCTTC.

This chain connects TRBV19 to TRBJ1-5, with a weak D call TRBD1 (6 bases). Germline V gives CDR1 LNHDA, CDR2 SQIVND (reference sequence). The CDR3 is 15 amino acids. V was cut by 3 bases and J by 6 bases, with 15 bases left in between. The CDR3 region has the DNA TGTGCCAGTAGTATGGGGGGGCAGACCTTTCAGCCCCAGCATTTT. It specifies CASSMGGQTFQPQHF. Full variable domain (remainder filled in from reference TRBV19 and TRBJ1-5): DGGITQSPKYLFRKEGQNVTLSCEQNLNHDAMYWYRQDPGQGLRLIYYSQIVNDFQKGDIAEGYSVSREKKESFPLTVTSAQKNPTAFYLCASSMGGQTFQPQHFGDGTRLSIL.

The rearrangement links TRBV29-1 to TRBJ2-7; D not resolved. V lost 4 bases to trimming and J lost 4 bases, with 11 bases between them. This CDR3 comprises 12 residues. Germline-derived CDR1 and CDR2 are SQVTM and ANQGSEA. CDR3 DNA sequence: TGCAGCGTTGCCCCGGACGGGTACGAGCAGTACTTC. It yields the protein CSVAPDGYEQYF.

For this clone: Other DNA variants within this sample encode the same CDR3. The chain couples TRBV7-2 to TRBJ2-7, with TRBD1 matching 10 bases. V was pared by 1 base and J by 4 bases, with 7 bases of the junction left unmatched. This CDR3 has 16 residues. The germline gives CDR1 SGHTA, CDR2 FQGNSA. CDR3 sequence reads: CASSLGGGDRGYEQYF. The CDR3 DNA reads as TGTGCCAGCAGCTTAGGTGGTGGGGACAGGGGATACGAGCAGTACTTC.

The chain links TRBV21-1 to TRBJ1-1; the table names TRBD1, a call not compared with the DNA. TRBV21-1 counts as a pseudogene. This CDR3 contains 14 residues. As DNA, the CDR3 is TGTGCCAGTAGCTACAGGCCCATGAACACTGAAGCTTTCTTT. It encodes CASSYRPMNTEAFF.

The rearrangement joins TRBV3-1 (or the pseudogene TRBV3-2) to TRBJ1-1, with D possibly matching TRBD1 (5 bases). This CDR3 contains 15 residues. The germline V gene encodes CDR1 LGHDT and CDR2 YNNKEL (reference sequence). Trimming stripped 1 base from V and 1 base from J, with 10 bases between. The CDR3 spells CASSQVPGQNTEAFF. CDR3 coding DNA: TGTGCCAGCAGCCAAGTTCCGGGGCAGAACACTGAAGCTTTCTTT.

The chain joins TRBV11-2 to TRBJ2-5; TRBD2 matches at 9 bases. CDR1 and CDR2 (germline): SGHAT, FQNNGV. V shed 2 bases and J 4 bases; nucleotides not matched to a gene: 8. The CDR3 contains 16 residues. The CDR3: CASSLRASGTIETQYF. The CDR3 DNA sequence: TGTGCCAGCAGCTTAAGGGCTAGCGGGACTATAGAGACCCAGTACTTC.

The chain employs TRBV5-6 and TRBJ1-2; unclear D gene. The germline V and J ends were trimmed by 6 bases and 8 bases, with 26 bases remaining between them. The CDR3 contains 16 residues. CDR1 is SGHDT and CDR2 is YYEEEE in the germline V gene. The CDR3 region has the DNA TGTGCCAGCATTGCCGGGGATGAGAATGGCTGGAGGGGCTACACCTTC. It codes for CASIAGDENGWRGYTF.

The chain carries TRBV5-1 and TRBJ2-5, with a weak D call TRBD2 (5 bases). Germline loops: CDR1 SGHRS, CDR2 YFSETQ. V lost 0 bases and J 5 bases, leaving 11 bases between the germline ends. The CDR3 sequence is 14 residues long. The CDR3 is CASSLGQERETQYF. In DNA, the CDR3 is TGCGCCAGCAGCTTGGGGCAGGAGCGGGAGACCCAGTACTTC. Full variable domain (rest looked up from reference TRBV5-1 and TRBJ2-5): KAGVTQTPRYLIKTRGQQVTLSCSPISGHRSVSWYQQTPGQGLQFLFEYFSETQRNKGNFPGRFSGRQFSNSRSEMNVSTLELGDSALYLCASSLGQERETQYFGPGTRLLVL.

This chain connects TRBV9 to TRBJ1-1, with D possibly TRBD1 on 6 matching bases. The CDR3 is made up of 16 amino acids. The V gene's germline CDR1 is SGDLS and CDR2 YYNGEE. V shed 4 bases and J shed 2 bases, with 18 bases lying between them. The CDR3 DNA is TGTGCCAGCAGCACCAACGCAGGGGTTGTAAACACTGAAGCTTTCTTT. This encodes CASSTNAGVVNTEAFF.

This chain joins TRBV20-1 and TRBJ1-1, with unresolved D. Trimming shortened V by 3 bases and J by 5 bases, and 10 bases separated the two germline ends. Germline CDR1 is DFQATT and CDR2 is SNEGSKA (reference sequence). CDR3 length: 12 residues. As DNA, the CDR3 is TGCAGTGCTAGTGGGGTGGGTACTGAAGCTTTCTTT. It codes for CSASGVGTEAFF.

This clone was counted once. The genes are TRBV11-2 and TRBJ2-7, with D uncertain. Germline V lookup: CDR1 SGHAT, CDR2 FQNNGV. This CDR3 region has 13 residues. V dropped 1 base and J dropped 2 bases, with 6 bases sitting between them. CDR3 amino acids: CASSLGIAYEQYF. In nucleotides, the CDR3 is TGTGCCAGCAGCTTAGGGATAGCCTACGAGCAGTACTTC.

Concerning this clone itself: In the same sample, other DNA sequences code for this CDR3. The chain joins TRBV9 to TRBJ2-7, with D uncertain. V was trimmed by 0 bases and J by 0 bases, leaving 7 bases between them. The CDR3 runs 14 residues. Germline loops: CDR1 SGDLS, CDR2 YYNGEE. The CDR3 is CASSVGSGSYEQYF. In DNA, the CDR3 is TGTGCCAGCAGCGTAGGGTCCGGCTCCTACGAGCAGTACTTC. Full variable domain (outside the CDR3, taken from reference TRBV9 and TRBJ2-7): DSGVTQTPKHLITATGQRVTLRCSPRSGDLSVYWYQQSLDQGLQFLIQYYNGEERAKGNILERFSAQQFPDLHSELNLSSLELGDSALYFCASSVGSGSYEQYFGPGTRLTVT.